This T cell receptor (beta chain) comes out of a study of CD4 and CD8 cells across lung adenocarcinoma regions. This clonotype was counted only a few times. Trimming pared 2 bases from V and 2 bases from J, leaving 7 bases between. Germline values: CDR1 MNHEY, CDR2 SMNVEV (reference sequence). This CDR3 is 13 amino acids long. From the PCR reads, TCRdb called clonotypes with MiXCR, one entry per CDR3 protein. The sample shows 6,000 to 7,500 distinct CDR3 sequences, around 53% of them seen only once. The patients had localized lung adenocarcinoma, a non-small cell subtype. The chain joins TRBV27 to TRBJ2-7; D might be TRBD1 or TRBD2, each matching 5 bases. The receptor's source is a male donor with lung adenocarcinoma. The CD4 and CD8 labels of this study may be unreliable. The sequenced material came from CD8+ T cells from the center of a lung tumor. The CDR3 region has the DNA TGTGCCAGCAGTTTAGGGACCCCCTACGAGCAGTACTTC. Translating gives CASSLGTPYEQYF.